These 22 T cell receptor beta chains came from one sample sequenced in a study of blood T cell repertoires in COVID-19. Sequenced by immunoSEQ multiplex PCR; TCRdb stores in-frame clones only, minus some. The sample lists about 48,000 clones, approximately 80% seen once, with around 20% in the top ten. The material sequenced was peripheral blood. These receptors originate from a human donor with active or convalescent COVID-19. The donor label of this sample is uncertain.

DNA for the CDR3: TGTGCCAGCAGCTTAGCCCAACACTACGAGCAGTACTTC. It encodes CASSLAQHYEQYF. The rearrangement links TRBV11-3 to TRBJ2-7, with D uncertain. V shed 1 base and J shed 3 bases, with 7 bases lying between them. The CDR3 sequence is 13 residues long. Germline V gene data show CDR1 as SGHNT and CDR2 as YENEEA.

This chain joins TRBV4-1 and TRBJ2-1, with a possible D match to TRBD2 (5 bases). CDR3 length: 16 amino acids. Germline lookup yields CDR1 MGHRA and CDR2 YSYEKL. V was trimmed by 1 base and J by 7 bases, leaving 17 bases between them. The CDR3 DNA sequence: TGCGCCAGCAGCCAAGTTGGCGGACTTTCTCATAATGAGCAGTTCTTC. Protein sequence: CASSQVGGLSHNEQFF.

The genes are TRBV28 and TRBJ2-7; TRBD2 is a possible D gene (5 bases). From germline, CDR1 is MDHEN and CDR2 SYDVKM. This CDR3 is built from 15 residues. The V end was cut by 7 bases, the J end by 7 bases, with 23 bases between. CDR3 sequence reads: CASTSQEGITREQYF. CDR3 nucleotides: TGTGCCAGCACCAGCCAAGAGGGTATCACTAGGGAGCAGTACTTC.

The chain joins TRBV19 to TRBJ2-1, with TRBD1 matching 9 bases. The CDR3 is made up of 15 amino acids. The V gene end was trimmed by 7 bases and the J gene end by 5 bases; junction bases not matched to a gene: 9. Germline V gene data show CDR1 as LNHDA and CDR2 as SQIVND (reference sequence). In DNA, the CDR3 is TGTGCCAGTATGGAGACCGGGACAGGGAACAATGAGCAGTTCTTC. Protein: CASMETGTGNNEQFF.

The V and J genes are TRBV6-5 and TRBJ1-6, with D hard to call. The CDR3 is 12 amino acids. Germline V gene lookup returns CDR1 MNHEY and CDR2 SVGAGI. Trimming cost V 7 bases and J 10 bases, with 11 bases left between them. The CDR3 DNA reads as TGTGCCAGCATCTCCGGTCCATCACCCCTCCACTTT. This gives the protein CASISGPSPLHF.

This clone has more than one count but fewer than ten. The chain carries TRBV28 and TRBJ1-2, with 7 nucleotides matching TRBD1. The CDR3 has 17 residues. Losses at the gene ends were 6 bases for V and 4 bases for J; bases not matched to a gene: 17. Germline lookup yields CDR1 MDHEN and CDR2 SYDVKM. CDR3 region: CASRRAAGGGNLYGYTF. The CDR3 DNA reads as TGTGCCAGCAGACGGGCGGCAGGGGGTGGAAACCTCTATGGCTACACCTTC.

This chain connects TRBV7-3 to TRBJ1-1; weak D call: TRBD1 (6 bases). The CDR3 covers 15 residues. Per the germline V gene, CDR1 is SGHTA and CDR2 is FQGTGA. V was trimmed by 5 bases and J by 1 base, leaving 14 bases between them. CDR3 residues: CASSPPGHPNTEAFF. The CDR3 DNA reads as TGTGCCAGCAGCCCTCCGGGACACCCGAACACTGAAGCTTTCTTT.

V is TRBV7-9 and J is TRBJ2-7; 15 bases are shared with TRBD2. V was pared by 5 bases and J by 0 bases, with 8 bases of the junction left unmatched. Germline V gene sequence: CDR1 SEHNR, CDR2 FQNEAQ (reference sequence). The CDR3 is 18 residues long. The CDR3 spells CASSVTGTSGRHSYEQYF. The CDR3 DNA is TGTGCCAGCAGCGTAACCGGGACTAGCGGGAGGCACTCCTACGAGCAGTACTTC.

This chain connects TRBV30 to TRBJ2-7; 10 nucleotides match TRBD1. CDR1 and CDR2 from the germline V gene are GTSNPN and SVGIG (reference sequence). The V and J ends lost 3 bases and 2 bases, in that order; junction bases with no gene match: 4. The CDR3 totals 14 residues. The DNA for the CDR3 is TGTGCCTGGAGCCGGGGACAGGGGACCTACGAGCAGTACTTC. It is translated as CAWSRGQGTYEQYF. Variable domain in full (rest from reference TRBV30 and TRBJ2-7): SQTIHQWPATLVQPVGSPLSLECTVEGTSNPNLYWYRQAAGRGLQLLFYSVGIGQISSEVPQNLSASRPQDRQFILSSKKLLLSDSGFYLCAWSRGQGTYEQYFGPGTRLTVT.

This chain connects TRBV27 to TRBJ1-1; perhaps TRBD1 as D (5 bases). The CDR3 has 13 amino acids. Germline assignment: CDR1 MNHEY and CDR2 SMNVEV (reference sequence). The V end was cut by 2 bases, the J end by 7 bases, with 11 bases between. CDR3 sequence reads: CASSLRADSEAFF. The DNA of the CDR3 is TGTGCCAGCAGTTTACGGGCCGACAGTGAAGCTTTCTTT.

Notes on this clone: Within the sample, other DNA sequences also encode this same CDR3. The rearrangement links TRBV7-2 to TRBJ2-5; 9 bases line up with TRBD2. The CDR3 sequence is 14 residues long. V lost 6 bases and J lost 5; bases outside the gene matches: 7. Germline CDR1 is SGHTA and CDR2 is FQGNSA. CDR3 loop: CASSLGGRGETQYF. DNA of the CDR3: TGTGCCAGCAGTCTAGGCGGGAGGGGGGAGACCCAGTACTTC.

The rearrangement uses TRBV25-1 and TRBJ1-2; 8 bases map to TRBD1. CDR3 length equals 14 residues. Germline assignment: CDR1 MGHDK and CDR2 SYGVNS. The V gene end was trimmed by 7 bases and the J gene end by 7 bases; junction bases not matched to a gene: 11. The CDR3 DNA reads TGTGCCAGCACCGCAAACAGGGGGTGGTCTGGCTACACCTTC. Translating it yields CASTANRGWSGYTF.

This clone is a singleton in its sample. The V gene is TRBV6-5, the J gene TRBJ2-5, with D possibly matching TRBD1 (6 bases). The length of the CDR3 is 14 residues. The germline CDR1 and CDR2 sequences are MNHEY and SVGAGI. Trimming cost V 4 bases and J 5 bases, with 14 bases left between them. The DNA of the CDR3 is TGTGCCAGCAGTTCCTCATTCCAGGGGGAGACCCAGTACTTC. It codes for CASSSSFQGETQYF.

The rearrangement uses TRBV27 and TRBJ2-3; TRBD1 matches 7 bases. CDR1 and CDR2 from the germline V gene are MNHEY and SMNVEV (reference sequence). CDR3 length: 16 amino acids. Trimming at V came to 5 bases and at J to 0 bases, leaving 8 bases not matched to a gene. In DNA form, the CDR3 reads TGTGCCAGCAGTCCGACGGGACAGCTCAGCACAGATACGCAGTATTTT. Its protein is CASSPTGQLSTDTQYF.

CDR3 in DNA: TGTGCCAGCAGCCAAGAGGGGACAGGGTCCGCCTACGAGCAGTACTTC. Amino acids: CASSQEGTGSAYEQYF. This sequence joins TRBV4-2 and TRBJ2-7; 9 nucleotides line up with TRBD1. Trimming took 0 bases from V and 2 from J; bases not matched to a gene: 5. Germline V gene data show CDR1 as LGHNA and CDR2 as YNFKEQ. This CDR3 has 16 amino acids.

The J gene is TRBJ2-7, the V gene TRBV5-1; 11 bases map to TRBD1. The V segment lost 7 bases and the J segment 0 bases; nucleotides outside the gene matches: 9. This CDR3 has 16 amino acids. Germline CDR1 and CDR2: SGHRS and YFSETQ. The CDR3 region has the DNA TGCGCCAGCGCCGGGACAGGGGGTGTTTCCTCCTACGAGCAGTACTTC. Its protein is CASAGTGGVSSYEQYF. The full variable domain, completed using reference TRBV5-1 and TRBJ2-7, is KAGVTQTPRYLIKTRGQQVTLSCSPISGHRSVSWYQQTPGQGLQFLFEYFSETQRNKGNFPGRFSGRQFSNSRSEMNVSTLELGDSALYLCASAGTGGVSSYEQYFGPGTRLTVT.

The genes are TRBV6-5 and TRBJ1-2; D unclear. V lost 6 bases to trimming and J lost 7 bases, with 12 bases between them. Germline CDR1 MNHEY, CDR2 SVGAGI. The CDR3 sequence is 12 residues long. CDR3 nucleotide sequence: TGTGCCAGCAGGTTCCTCGAGGGTGGCTACACCTTC. Encoded protein: CASRFLEGGYTF.

The CDR3, as DNA: TGTGCCAGCAGTGGGGGCGCCGCCGGGGCCAACGTCCTGACTTTC. Translated, it gives CASSGGAAGANVLTF. This chain connects TRBV2 to TRBJ2-6, with D possibly being TRBD1 (5 bases). There are 15 residues in the CDR3. Germline V gene data show CDR1 as SNHLY and CDR2 as FYNNEI. Trimming removed 4 bases from V and 4 bases from J, with 11 bases in between. Full variable domain (rest looked up from reference TRBV2 and TRBJ2-6): EPEVTQTPSHQVTQMGQEVILRCVPISNHLYFYWYRQILGQKVEFLVSFYNNEISEKSEIFDDQFSVERPDGSNFTLKIRSTKLEDSAMYFCASSGGAAGANVLTFGAGSRLTVL.

This sequence joins TRBV19 and TRBJ2-7; TRBD2 might be the D (5 bases). Germline CDR1 reads LNHDA; CDR2 reads SQIVND (reference sequence). This CDR3 comprises 13 residues. V lost 2 bases and J lost 6, with 11 bases in between. CDR3 sequence: CASSILEGGEQYF. The CDR3, as DNA: TGTGCCAGTAGTATACTAGAGGGCGGCGAGCAGTACTTC.

V and J are TRBV29-1 and TRBJ1-4; D gene unclear. The germline CDR1 and CDR2 sequences are SQVTM and ANQGSEA. The CDR3 loop spans 13 amino acids. V dropped 7 bases and J dropped 1 base, with 10 bases sitting between them. CDR3 loop: CSGRDLTNEKLFF. The CDR3, as DNA: TGCAGCGGACGGGATTTAACTAATGAAAAACTGTTTTTT.

This clone was seen more than once but under ten times. The chain uses TRBV7-8 and TRBJ1-5, with D possibly TRBD1 on 5 matching bases. Germline V CDR1 and CDR2: SGHVS, FQNEAQ. This CDR3 has 16 residues. V dropped 1 base and J dropped 2 bases, with 12 bases sitting between them. CDR3 in DNA: TGTGCCAGCAGCTTAGGGCAGGGCGTAGGCAATCAGCCCCAGCATTTT. This gives the protein CASSLGQGVGNQPQHF.

The CDR3 nucleotides are TGCGCCAGCAGCGGTGAAAAAGGGGGCCCCTACAATGAGCAGTTCTTC. Translation: CASSGEKGGPYNEQFF. The chain carries TRBV5-1 and TRBJ2-1, with 7 bases fitting TRBD1. The junction had 9 bases not matched to a gene; V was cut back by 4 bases and J by 2 bases. This CDR3 spans 16 amino acids. The germline V gene encodes CDR1 SGHRS and CDR2 YFSETQ.